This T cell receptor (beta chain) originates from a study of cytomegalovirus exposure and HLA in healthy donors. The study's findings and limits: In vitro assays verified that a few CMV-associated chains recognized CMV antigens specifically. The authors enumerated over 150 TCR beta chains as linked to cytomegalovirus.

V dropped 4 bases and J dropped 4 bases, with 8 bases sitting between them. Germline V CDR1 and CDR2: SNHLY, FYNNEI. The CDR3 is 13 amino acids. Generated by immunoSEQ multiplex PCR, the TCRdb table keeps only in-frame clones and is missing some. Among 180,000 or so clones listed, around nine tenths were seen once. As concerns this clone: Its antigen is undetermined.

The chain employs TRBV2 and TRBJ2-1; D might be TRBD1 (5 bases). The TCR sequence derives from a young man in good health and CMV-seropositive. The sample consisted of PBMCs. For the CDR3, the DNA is TGTGCCAGCAGTGTAGACAGTTACAATGAGCAGTTCTTC. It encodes CASSVDSYNEQFF.